One and the same sample provided the 20 T cell receptor beta chains below, sequenced in a study of neurological immune-mediated disorders. TCRdb re-called the 5' RACE reads through MiXCR, storing one row per CDR3 protein. The sample lists about 22,000 distinct CDR3 sequences; about 10% were seen once. The sample taken for sequencing was PBMCs. Receptor source: a woman aged 55-75 years with HTLV-1-associated myelopathy (HAM/TSP).

At least ten counts were recorded for this clonotype. The chain has TRBV6-4 and TRBJ2-6, with D possibly called TRBD1 or TRBD2 (5 bases each). V lost 5 bases to trimming and J lost 0 bases, with 14 bases between them. Germline CDR1 and CDR2: MRHNA and SNTAGT. The CDR3 extends over 17 amino acids. CDR3 nucleotides: TGTGCCAGCAGTCCGACCGGGGACGGCTCTGGGGCCAACGTCCTGACTTTC. It is translated as CASSPTGDGSGANVLTF.

This clonotype was recorded many times. The V gene is TRBV20-1, the J gene TRBJ1-4; no clear D. Germline V CDR1 and CDR2: DFQATT, SNEGSKA (reference sequence). The CDR3 covers 15 residues. V was trimmed by 6 bases and J by 4 bases, leaving 18 bases between them. In DNA form, the CDR3 reads TGCAGTGCCACGATTCCCCTAGTTTTTAATGAAAAACTGTTTTTT. This sequence encodes CSATIPLVFNEKLFF.

This clonotype was seen repeatedly, ten times or more. CDR3 sequence (DNA): TGTGCCAGCAGCGATAGCAATCAGCCCCAGCATTTT. It codes for CASSDSNQPQHF. The chain combines TRBV6-5 with TRBJ1-5, with D unclear. Germline V gene data show CDR1 as MNHEY and CDR2 as SVGAGI. V was shortened by 6 bases and J by 0 bases, with 3 bases between the two germline ends. The CDR3 has 12 amino acids.

This clonotype was counted many times. The chain uses TRBV7-3 and TRBJ2-7; unclear D gene. Trimming took 3 bases from V and 3 from J, leaving 9 bases between them. Germline CDR1 is SGHTA and CDR2 is FQGTGA. The CDR3 spans 13 residues. The CDR3: CASSFGPSYEQYF. The CDR3 DNA reads TGTGCCAGCAGCTTTGGACCGAGCTACGAGCAGTACTTC.

Many counts were recorded for this clonotype. The chain employs TRBV5-1 and TRBJ2-3; 8 nucleotides agree with TRBD1. This CDR3 is built from 12 residues. V trimming: 5 bases; J trimming: 6 bases; junction bases outside the gene matches: 2. Germline lookup yields CDR1 SGHRS and CDR2 YFSETQ. The CDR3 reads CASRGDRDTQYF. The DNA of the CDR3 is TGCGCCAGCAGGGGGGACAGGGATACGCAGTATTTT.

This clonotype was counted at least ten times. The chain couples TRBV30 to TRBJ1-2; TRBD1 is a possible D gene (5 bases). Germline CDR1 and CDR2: GTSNPN and SVGIG (reference sequence). The CDR3 runs to 14 residues. The V gene lost 0 bases and the J gene lost 3 bases, with 11 bases spanning the gap. The chain's CDR3 is CAWSVLGQHYGYTF. The CDR3 region has the DNA TGTGCCTGGAGTGTACTTGGACAACACTATGGCTACACCTTC.

This clonotype was counted many times. This chain connects TRBV6-1 to TRBJ2-7; a possible D gene is TRBD2 (5 bases). From germline, CDR1 is MNHNS and CDR2 SASEGT. Trimming stripped 1 base from V and 7 bases from J, with 14 bases between. This CDR3 region has 14 residues. The CDR3 DNA reads as TGTGCCAGCAGTGAAGGGACTTACTCGGAAGAGCAGTACTTC. It translates to CASSEGTYSEEQYF.

In its sample, this clonotype was seen many times. This CDR3 reads CASSDHGGTGPRDTEAFF. The DNA for the CDR3 is TGTGCCAGCAGTGACCACGGAGGGACAGGGCCGAGGGACACTGAAGCTTTCTTT. V usage is TRBV2 and J usage is TRBJ1-1; 9 positions agree with TRBD1. In germline, CDR1 is SNHLY, CDR2 FYNNEI. The trim removed 3 bases at V and 3 bases at J, leaving 14 bases unmatched. The CDR3 contains 18 residues. Based on the CDR3 plus reference TRBV2 and TRBJ1-1, the full variable domain is EPEVTQTPSHQVTQMGQEVILRCVPISNHLYFYWYRQILGQKVEFLVSFYNNEISEKSEIFDDQFSVERPDGSNFTLKIRSTKLEDSAMYFCASSDHGGTGPRDTEAFFGQGTRLTVV.

The chain links TRBV20-1 to TRBJ2-3, with D possibly matching TRBD2 (5 bases). The CDR3 covers 15 residues. Trimming stripped 2 bases from V and 2 bases from J, with 14 bases between. The V gene's germline CDR1 is DFQATT and CDR2 SNEGSKA (reference sequence). CDR3 coding DNA: TGCAGTGCTAGACCGGCTAGCCGATTCACAGATACGCAGTATTTT. Translating it yields CSARPASRFTDTQYF.

This clonotype appeared many times. This chain connects TRBV20-1 to TRBJ1-5; D remains ambiguous. Trimming pared 2 bases from V and 2 bases from J, leaving 10 bases between. This CDR3 spans 14 amino acids. Germline CDR1 is DFQATT and CDR2 is SNEGSKA (reference sequence). The CDR3 loop is CSARTGRGNQPQHF. The DNA for the CDR3 is TGCAGTGCTAGAACTGGGAGGGGCAATCAGCCCCAGCATTTT.

This clonotype rates as medium-sized. J is TRBJ2-5 and V is TRBV5-1; TRBD1 matches 11 bases. V lost 4 bases and J lost 0; bases outside the gene matches: 5. The CDR3 totals 16 residues. Germline V lookup: CDR1 SGHRS, CDR2 YFSETQ. CDR3 in DNA: TGCGCCAGCAGCCCAGGGACAGGGGGGTACCAAGAGACCCAGTACTTC. Translating it yields CASSPGTGGYQETQYF.

This clonotype has a count of ten or more. The genes are TRBV7-9 and TRBJ2-1, with D uncertain. This CDR3 spans 12 amino acids. In germline, CDR1 is SEHNR, CDR2 FQNEAQ (reference sequence). V was pared by 6 bases and J by 6 bases, with 9 bases between. This CDR3 reads CASSLQPNEQFF. The CDR3, as DNA: TGTGCCAGCAGTTTACAGCCCAATGAGCAGTTCTTC.

CDR3 sequence reads: CSAGGLGLNQPQHF. In DNA form, the CDR3 reads TGCAGTGCCGGCGGTTTAGGTCTCAATCAGCCCCAGCATTTT. The chain employs TRBV20-1 and TRBJ1-5; D is uncertain. CDR1 is DFQATT, CDR2 SNEGSKA, per germline (reference sequence). V was shortened by 6 bases and J by 3 bases, with 15 bases between the two germline ends. CDR3 length: 14 residues.

This clonotype occurred many times. V and J are TRBV6-1 and TRBJ1-2, with 7 nucleotides matching TRBD1. Germline V gene data show CDR1 as MNHNS and CDR2 as SASEGT. The V gene end was trimmed by 0 bases and the J gene end by 2 bases; junction bases not matched to a gene: 12. The CDR3 is made up of 18 amino acids. CDR3 region: CASSEARWPRGANYGYTF. In nucleotides, the CDR3 is TGTGCCAGCAGTGAAGCCCGGTGGCCCAGGGGGGCAAACTATGGCTACACCTTC.

At least ten counts were recorded for this clonotype. Written as DNA, the CDR3 is TGCAGTGCTAGAACCCGGGGGGCTAGCGAGACCCAGTACTTC. It specifies CSARTRGASETQYF. The rearrangement links TRBV20-1 to TRBJ2-5, with D possibly being TRBD2 (7 bases). There are 14 residues in the CDR3. Germline-derived CDR1 and CDR2 are DFQATT and SNEGSKA (reference sequence). Trimming removed 2 bases from V and 5 bases from J, with 15 bases in between.

This clonotype occurred many times. The rearrangement joins TRBV10-3 to TRBJ2-1; D possibly uses TRBD1 or TRBD2 (5 bases each). Germline values: CDR1 ENHRY, CDR2 SYGVKD. The CDR3 runs to 16 residues. Trimming took off 6 bases at V and 3 bases at J, with 18 bases between the two ends. In DNA form, the CDR3 reads TGTGCCATCAGAAACCACCGGGACCCGGTCTACAATGAGCAGTTCTTC. Its translation is CAIRNHRDPVYNEQFF.

The table lists this clonotype with many counts. The chain joins TRBV3-1 to TRBJ2-6; unclear D gene. Germline CDR1 and CDR2: LGHDT and YNNKEL (reference sequence). The CDR3 has 16 amino acids. Between the trimmed V and J ends, which lost 0 bases and 0 bases, there was a span of 6 bases. In nucleotides, the CDR3 is TGTGCCAGCAGCCAAGAAGAGTACTCTGGGGCCAACGTCCTGACTTTC. Its translation: CASSQEEYSGANVLTF.

This clonotype has ten or more counts. The CDR3 DNA follows: TGCAGTGCTAGACAGGGGGCTGTCGGCACTGAAGCTTTCTTT. It yields the protein CSARQGAVGTEAFF. This chain links TRBV20-1 with TRBJ1-1, with 8 nucleotides matching TRBD1. V shed 2 bases, J shed 4 bases, and the junction held 6 bases outside the gene matches. This CDR3 is 14 amino acids long. The germline V gene encodes CDR1 DFQATT and CDR2 SNEGSKA (reference sequence).

This clonotype is medium-sized in the sample. CDR3 in amino acids: CASSLEVVYGYTF. Here the CDR3 DNA reads TGTGCCAGCAGTTTAGAGGTGGTCTATGGCTACACCTTC. V is TRBV12-3 or TRBV12-4 and J is TRBJ1-2; D not resolved. The CDR3 is 13 residues long. With 1 base removed from V and 4 bases from J, the gap between germline ends came to 7 bases.

This clonotype is medium-sized within its sample. V and J are TRBV5-1 and TRBJ1-3, with TRBD1 matching over 8 bases. The CDR3 length is 16 residues. Germline CDR1 is SGHRS and CDR2 is YFSETQ. Trimming removed 7 bases from V and 0 bases from J; junction bases left unmatched: 9. The CDR3 reads CASARDRRDSGNTIYF. CDR3 DNA: TGCGCCAGCGCCCGGGACAGGAGAGACTCTGGAAACACCATATATTTT.